The rows below give T cell receptor beta chains drawn from one sample of a study of blood T cell repertoires in COVID-19. The table came from immunoSEQ multiplex PCR; TCRdb's copy has only in-frame clones and leaves some out. This table holds over 110,000 clones, 84% found once. The sample taken for sequencing was PBMCs or T cells enriched from blood (not recorded which). These receptors came from a man aged 50 to 60 in a cohort exposed to, infected with or recovered from COVID-19 (not recorded which). CDR3s include the opening cysteine and the closing phenylalanine or tryptophan. Each record gives: J gene, D gene, clone size, V gene, CDR3 DNA, CDR3 protein. D genes are given only for firm matches. Only some rows state a clone size, as once, few, many or a class for expanded clones.

>TRBJ1-1|-|once|TRBV10-3
TGTGCCATCAGTGGTCTACAAGGGGGGGACCCTGAAGCTTTCTTT
CAISGLQGGDPEAFF
>TRBJ1-2|-|-|TRBV3-1/TRBV3-2
TGTGCCAGCAGCCAAACGGAGGGCTACACCTTC
CASSQTEGYTF
>TRBJ2-2|TRBD1|few|TRBV19
TGTGCCAGTAGTCCGGACAGGGGGCGACCCGGGGAGCTGTTTTTT
CASSPDRGRPGELFF
>TRBJ2-5|TRBD2|-|TRBV29-1
TGCAGCGTTGTACCTAGCGGGGGGCGCCAAGAGACCCAGTACTTC
CSVVPSGGRQETQYF
>TRBJ1-2|-|-|TRBV28
TGTGCCAGCAGTCCCCTCGGTCTAGAGAACTATGGCTACACCTTC
CASSPLGLENYGYTF
>TRBJ2-5|TRBD2|-|TRBV7-2
TGTGCCAGCAGCGGGGGGGCTAGCGGGGCAGAGACCCAGTACTTC
CASSGGASGAETQYF
>TRBJ2-1|TRBD2|-|TRBV27
TGTGCCAGCAAGGTGGCTAGCGGGGTGAACAATGAGCAGTTCTTC
CASKVASGVNNEQFF
>TRBJ2-7|-|-|TRBV3-1/TRBV3-2
TGTGCCAGCAGCCAAGTGACTGAGCAGTACTTC
CASSQVTEQYF
>TRBJ2-1|TRBD2|few|TRBV7-9
TGTGCCAGCAGGTCCAAGGGCGGGGGGAGCTCCTACAATGAGCAGTTCTTC
CASRSKGGGSSYNEQFF
>TRBJ2-1|TRBD2|-|TRBV2
TGTGCCAGCAGACGTTTAGCGGGAGTGGGCTACAATGAGCAGTTCTTC
CASRRLAGVGYNEQFF
>TRBJ1-2|TRBD1|-|TRBV28
TGTGCCAGCAGTTTACTCACAGGGGATCTCGGCTACACCTTC
CASSLLTGDLGYTF